This TCR beta chain was sequenced for a study of cytomegalovirus exposure and HLA in healthy donors. With 60 Vbeta and 13 Jbeta primers, the PCR was carried out. Some clones are missing from TCRdb's copy, which holds only in-frame ones; the method was immunoSEQ multiplex PCR. The profile shows under 200,000 clones, approximately 85% of them singletons. This CDR3 is built from 14 residues. Trimming took 4 bases from V and 6 from J; bases not matched to a gene: 9. Germline lookup yields CDR1 SGHRS and CDR2 YFSETQ. Sample: PBMCs. The rearrangement uses TRBV5-1 and TRBJ2-7, with TRBD1 matching 8 bases. The sequence derives from a woman aged 45-59 years in good health and CMV-seronegative. CDR3 region: CASSQNDRGTEQYF. The CDR3 nucleotides are TGCGCCAGCAGCCAGAATGACAGGGGCACCGAGCAGTACTTC.